A selection of T cell receptor beta chains follows, all from one sample in a study of T-cell reconstitution after alpha-beta-depleted transplantation in children. Each CDR3 protein is one row after TCRdb ran MiXCR on the PCR reads. The sample consists of 420,000 or so distinct CDR3 sequences, around 9.9% of them appearing once. The sequenced sample was PBMCs from the stem cell graft donor, obtained from the stem cell graft. The receptors were gathered from a human donor who donated a stem cell graft to a child with acute myeloid leukemia. CDR3s include the opening cysteine and the closing phenylalanine or tryptophan. Fields, in order: D gene, J gene, clone size, V gene, CDR3 DNA, CDR3 protein. A D gene is named only where the DNA matches it firmly. The size of a clone is reported for some rows only, either as once, few or many, or as a class for expanded clones.

NA	TRBJ2-2	few	TRBV6-1	TGTGCCAGTGGGACACCTTCCTCTGTGACCGGGGAGCTGTTTTTT	CASGTPSSVTGELFF
TRBD1	TRBJ1-4	NA	TRBV19	TGTGCCAGTAGTGACCGGGACAGGGGGAAGTTTTTT	CASSDRDRGKFF
NA	TRBJ1-5	NA	TRBV12-3/TRBV12-4	TGTGCCAGCAATCCTAACGGTGGGAATCAGCCCCAGCATTTT	CASNPNGGNQPQHF
NA	TRBJ2-1	few	TRBV5-1	TGCGCCAGCAGCGTGGTGGCAGGGTTGTACAATGAGCAGTTCTTC	CASSVVAGLYNEQFF
NA	TRBJ2-1	few	TRBV4-3	TGCGCCAGCAGCCAAGAGGGACGGTCGCGATCCTACAATGAGCAGTTCTTC	CASSQEGRSRSYNEQFF
TRBD2	TRBJ2-3	NA	TRBV20-1	TGCAGTGCTAGTCCTCTTCGATTAGCGGGACTAACAGATACGCAGTATTTT	CSASPLRLAGLTDTQYF
TRBD1	TRBJ2-7	few	TRBV7-2	TGTGCCAGCAGCGCGGGACAGGGAGCCGAGCAGTACTTC	CASSAGQGAEQYF
NA	TRBJ1-2	NA	TRBV7-8	TGTGCCAGCAGCTTAGAACAGCGCTATGGCTACACCTTC	CASSLEQRYGYTF
NA	TRBJ2-3	few	TRBV5-1	TGCGCCAGCAGCCTCCCTAGCGCCACCACAGATACGCAGTATTTT	CASSLPSATTDTQYF
TRBD2	TRBJ2-3	NA	TRBV29-1	TGCAGCGTTCTAGCGGGAGGTGTGCAGTATTTT	CSVLAGGVQYF
TRBD2	TRBJ2-5	NA	TRBV24-1	TGTGCCACCAGTGACCCCCGGACTAGCGGAGAGACCCAGTACTTC	CATSDPRTSGETQYF
TRBD1	TRBJ2-2	NA	TRBV5-6	TGTGCCAGCAGCTTGGTGGACAGGGGTCTCTCGACGGGGGAGCTGTTTTTT	CASSLVDRGLSTGELFF
NA	TRBJ2-1	NA	TRBV4-1	TGCGCCAGCAGCCAACTCTCGTACAATGAGCAGTTCTTC	CASSQLSYNEQFF
TRBD2	TRBJ2-3	many	TRBV5-1	TGCGCCAGCAGCTTGGCGCCGGTAGGGACTAGCGGGACAGATACGCAGTATTTT	CASSLAPVGTSGTDTQYF
NA	TRBJ2-3	NA	TRBV20-1	TGCAGTGCTATAGCTAGCCGCACAGATACGCAGTATTTT	CSAIASRTDTQYF
NA	TRBJ2-1	NA	TRBV4-2	TGTGCCAGCAGCGGACTTGAGCAGTTCTTC	CASSGLEQFF
NA	TRBJ2-2	NA	TRBV3-1	TGTGCCAGCAGCCAAGATAGGCTAGCCGGAGGAACCGGGGAGCTGTTTTTT	CASSQDRLAGGTGELFF
TRBD1	TRBJ2-3	many	TRBV12-3/TRBV12-4	TGTGCCAGCAGGCTACAGGGGGCCCAGGATACGCAGTATTTT	CASRLQGAQDTQYF
NA	TRBJ2-7	many	TRBV10-3	TGTGCCATCAGTGGTGGTCGAGGCTCCTACGAGCAGTACTTC	CAISGGRGSYEQYF
NA	TRBJ2-7	few	TRBV20-1	TGCAGTGCTAGCCTCCACCAGGGGGGGACCTACGAGCAGTACTTC	CSASLHQGGTYEQYF
NA	TRBJ1-2	few	TRBV11-2	TGTGCCAGCAGCTTATCCCGCCAGAATGGCTACACCTTC	CASSLSRQNGYTF
NA	TRBJ2-3	many	TRBV29-1	TGCAGCGTTGAGGCTGCGGGGACCCTTTTT	CSVEAAGTLF
NA	TRBJ2-1	many	TRBV9	TGTGCCAGCAGCGCCCCAGAACTGGGGTACAATGAGCAGTTCTTC	CASSAPELGYNEQFF
NA	TRBJ2-1	many	TRBV5-1	TGCGCCAGCAGCTTGGGACTATCCAATGAGCAGTTCTTC	CASSLGLSNEQFF
NA	TRBJ2-3	few	TRBV7-3	TGTGCCAGCAGCTTAAGGCCCCCAGCAACAAGCACAGATACGCAGTATTTT	CASSLRPPATSTDTQYF
TRBD1	TRBJ2-2	few	TRBV7-6	TGTGCCAGCAGCTTAGGGACAGGACGCACCGGGGAGCTGTTTTTT	CASSLGTGRTGELFF
TRBD1	TRBJ2-2	NA	TRBV3-1	TGTACCATCTGTTCCTGGCTTATAGGACAGGGGGCGACCGGGGAGCTGTTTTTT	CTICSWLIGQGATGELFF
NA	TRBJ1-4	NA	TRBV9	TGTGCCAGCAGCCCCCGGCAGGGTTCTGAAAAACTGTTTTTT	CASSPRQGSEKLFF
TRBD1	TRBJ2-1	few	TRBV7-9	TGTGCCAGCAGCGTCGGACAGGGGGCGAGAAATGAGCAGTTCTTC	CASSVGQGARNEQFF
TRBD1	TRBJ2-2	NA	TRBV25-1	TGTGCCAGCAGTGATACTCCGGGACAGTCGAACACCGGGGAGCTGTTTTTT	CASSDTPGQSNTGELFF
TRBD2	TRBJ2-4	few	TRBV5-1	TGCGCCAGCAGCTTGATTCCGGGACTAGCGGGAGGGTTAGCCAAAAACATTCAGTACTTC	CASSLIPGLAGGLAKNIQYF
NA	TRBJ1-1	few	TRBV13	TGTGCCAGCAGCCCCCCGGTTAGGGGGGCTGAAGCTTTCTTT	CASSPPVRGAEAFF
NA	TRBJ1-5	NA	TRBV20-1	TGCAGTGCTAGTTGGGGGAATAGCAATCAGCCCCAGCATTTT	CSASWGNSNQPQHF
NA	TRBJ2-3	many	TRBV21-1	TGTGCCAGCAGCAAACCTGGCACAGATACGCAGTATTTT	CASSKPGTDTQYF
TRBD1	TRBJ2-5	many	TRBV6-2/TRBV6-3	TGTGCCAGCAGTTACCCACTTGACAGGGGGCGTCGCGAGACCCAGTACTTC	CASSYPLDRGRRETQYF
TRBD1	TRBJ2-3	NA	TRBV6-2/TRBV6-3	TGTGCCAGCAGCCGGACAGGGGGCAGGACAAATACGCAGTATTTT	CASSRTGGRTNTQYF
NA	TRBJ2-2	many	TRBV5-1	TGCGCCAGCAGCTTGGGACAGACCACCGGGGAGCTGTTTTTT	CASSLGQTTGELFF
NA	TRBJ2-1	few	TRBV20-1	TGCAGTGCTAGTAACAAGGGGTATGAGCAGTTCTTC	CSASNKGYEQFF
TRBD2	TRBJ2-3	NA	TRBV5-6	TGTGCCATCAGCTCGGCCCTAGCGGGAGGTACATCCGATACGCAGTATTTT	CAISSALAGGTSDTQYF